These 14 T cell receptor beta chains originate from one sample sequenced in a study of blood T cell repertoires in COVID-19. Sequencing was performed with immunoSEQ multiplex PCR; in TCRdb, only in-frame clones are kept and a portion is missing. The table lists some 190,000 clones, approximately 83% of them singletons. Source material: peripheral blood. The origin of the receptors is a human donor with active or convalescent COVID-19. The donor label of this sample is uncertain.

The CDR3 here is CASSQDVGTGYTDTQYF. In DNA, the CDR3 is TGTGCCAGCAGCCAAGATGTCGGGACAGGGTACACAGATACGCAGTATTTT. This chain connects TRBV4-2 to TRBJ2-3, with 9 bases that match TRBD1. This CDR3 is built from 17 residues. The germline V gene encodes CDR1 LGHNA and CDR2 YNFKEQ. V shed 0 bases, J shed 2 bases, and the junction held 6 bases outside the gene matches.

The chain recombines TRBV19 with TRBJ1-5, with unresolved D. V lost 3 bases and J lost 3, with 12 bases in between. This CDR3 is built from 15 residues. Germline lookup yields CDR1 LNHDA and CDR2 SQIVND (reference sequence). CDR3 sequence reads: CASSMSLNFNQPQHF. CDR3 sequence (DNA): TGTGCCAGTAGTATGTCCTTAAACTTCAATCAGCCCCAGCATTTT. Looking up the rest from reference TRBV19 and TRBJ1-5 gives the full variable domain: DGGITQSPKYLFRKEGQNVTLSCEQNLNHDAMYWYRQDPGQGLRLIYYSQIVNDFQKGDIAEGYSVSREKKESFPLTVTSAQKNPTAFYLCASSMSLNFNQPQHFGDGTRLSIL.

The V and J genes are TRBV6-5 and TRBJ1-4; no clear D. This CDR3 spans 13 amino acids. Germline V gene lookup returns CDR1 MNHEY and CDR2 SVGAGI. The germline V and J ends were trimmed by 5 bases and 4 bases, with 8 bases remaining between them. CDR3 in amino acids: CASSPRINEKLFF. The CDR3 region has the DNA TGTGCCAGCAGTCCGAGAATTAATGAAAAACTGTTTTTT.

The CDR3, as DNA: TGTGCCAGCAGTTTCACAGCGGGAGGGCCAGATACGCAGTATTTT. Amino acids: CASSFTAGGPDTQYF. The chain has TRBV27 and TRBJ2-3; 10 bases map to TRBD2. The CDR3 extends over 15 amino acids. CDR1 and CDR2 from the germline V gene are MNHEY and SMNVEV (reference sequence). Trimming took 3 bases from V and 4 from J; bases not matched to a gene: 4.

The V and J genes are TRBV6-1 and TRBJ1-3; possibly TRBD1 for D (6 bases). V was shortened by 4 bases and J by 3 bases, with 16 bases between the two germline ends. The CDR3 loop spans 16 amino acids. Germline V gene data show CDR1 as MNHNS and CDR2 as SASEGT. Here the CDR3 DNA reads TGTGCCAGCAGTGCGTCAAGGGGGAATTTTGGAAACACCATATATTTT. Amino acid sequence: CASSASRGNFGNTIYF.

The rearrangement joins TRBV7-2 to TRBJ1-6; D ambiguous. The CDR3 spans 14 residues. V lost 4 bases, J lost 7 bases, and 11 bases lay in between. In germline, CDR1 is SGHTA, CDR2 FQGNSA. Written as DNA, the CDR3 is TGTGCCAGCAGCTCCGGACTCCTCAATTCACCCCTCCACTTT. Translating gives CASSSGLLNSPLHF.

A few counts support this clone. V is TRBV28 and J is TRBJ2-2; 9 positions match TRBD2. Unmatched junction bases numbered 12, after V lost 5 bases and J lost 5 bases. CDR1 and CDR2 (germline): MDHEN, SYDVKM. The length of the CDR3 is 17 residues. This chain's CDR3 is CASSTVAGDGLTGELFF. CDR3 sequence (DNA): TGTGCCAGCAGTACAGTAGCGGGAGACGGGCTAACCGGGGAGCTGTTTTTT.

The CDR3 region is CASSQTGRDEQFF. CDR3 bases: TGTGCCAGCAGCCAAACAGGGCGAGATGAGCAGTTCTTC. The V call is TRBV7-2, the J call TRBJ2-1; a weak D match, TRBD1 (6 bases). The CDR3 extends over 13 amino acids. V lost 5 bases to trimming and J lost 8 bases, with 13 bases between them. Germline-derived CDR1 and CDR2 are SGHTA and FQGNSA.

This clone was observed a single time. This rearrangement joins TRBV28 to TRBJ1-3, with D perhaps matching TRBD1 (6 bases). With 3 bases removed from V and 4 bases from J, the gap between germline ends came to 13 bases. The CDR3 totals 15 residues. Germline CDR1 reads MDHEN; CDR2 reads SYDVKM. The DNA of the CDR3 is TGTGCCAGCAGTTTCTTGGGGGCAAAAGGAAACACCATATATTTT. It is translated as CASSFLGAKGNTIYF.

The CDR3 here is CASGGGGTDFSYEQYF. The DNA for the CDR3 is TGCGCCAGCGGTGGGGGCGGGACGGATTTTTCCTACGAGCAGTACTTC. This sequence joins TRBV10-2 and TRBJ2-7, with D perhaps TRBD1 or TRBD2 (6 bases each). The germline V and J ends were trimmed by 8 bases and 1 base, with 21 bases remaining between them. Germline lookup yields CDR1 WSHSY and CDR2 SAAADI. The CDR3 runs to 16 residues.

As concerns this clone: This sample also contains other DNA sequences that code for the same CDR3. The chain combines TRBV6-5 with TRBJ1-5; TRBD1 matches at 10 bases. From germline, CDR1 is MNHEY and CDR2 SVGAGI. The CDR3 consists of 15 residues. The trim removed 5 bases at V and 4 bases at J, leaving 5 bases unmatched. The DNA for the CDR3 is TGTGCCAGCAGTCCCGGACAGGGGGATAATCAGCCCCAGCATTTT. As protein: CASSPGQGDNQPQHF.

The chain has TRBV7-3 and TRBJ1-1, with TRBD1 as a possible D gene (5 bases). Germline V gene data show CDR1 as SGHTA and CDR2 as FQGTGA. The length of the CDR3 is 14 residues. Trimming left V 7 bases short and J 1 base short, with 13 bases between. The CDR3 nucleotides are TGTGCCAGCACCTCGGGTCAGGGGAACACTGAAGCTTTCTTT. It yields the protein CASTSGQGNTEAFF.

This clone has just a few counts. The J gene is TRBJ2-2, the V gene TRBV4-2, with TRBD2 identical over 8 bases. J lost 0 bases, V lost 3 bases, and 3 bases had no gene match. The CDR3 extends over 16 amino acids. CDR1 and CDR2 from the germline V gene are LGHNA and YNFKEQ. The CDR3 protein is CASSQYSGTNTGELFF. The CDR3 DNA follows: TGTGCCAGCAGCCAGTATAGCGGGACGAACACCGGGGAGCTGTTTTTT.

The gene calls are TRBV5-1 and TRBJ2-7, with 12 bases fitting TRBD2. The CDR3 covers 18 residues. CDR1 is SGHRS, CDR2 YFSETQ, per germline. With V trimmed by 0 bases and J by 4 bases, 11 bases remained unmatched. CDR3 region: CASSLAYPGLAGTYEQYF. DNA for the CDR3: TGCGCCAGCAGCTTGGCCTATCCAGGACTAGCGGGAACATACGAGCAGTACTTC.